A selection of T cell receptor beta chains follows, all from one sample in a study of blood T cell repertoires in COVID-19. This table comes from immunoSEQ multiplex PCR, and its TCRdb copy is limited to in-frame clones, with some not included. There are approximately 220,000 clones in the sample; 75% to 90% occur only once, and under 0.9% lies in the top ten. Input material: peripheral blood. These receptors originate from a middle-aged man with acute or convalescent COVID-19. Both conserved end residues are part of each CDR3. A D gene is named only where the DNA matches it firmly. A clone size is listed for some rows: how often the clone was seen (once, few, many), or a class if it is expanded.

J gene,clone size,V gene,D gene,CDR3 DNA,CDR3 protein
TRBJ2-3,.,TRBV27,TRBD2,TGTGCCAGCAGTTTAAGCGGGAGCAGCACAGATACGCAGTATTTT,CASSLSGSSTDTQYF
TRBJ2-5,.,TRBV19,.,TGTGCCACTACTGCTGGTTGGACCCAGTACTTC,CATTAGWTQYF
TRBJ1-1,.,TRBV19,.,TGTGCCAGTAGTATAGGGGGTGGGAGCACTGAAGCTTTCTTT,CASSIGGGSTEAFF
TRBJ1-2,.,TRBV29-1,.,TGCAGCGCGCGACAGCCCCTGAACTATGGCTACACCTTC,CSARQPLNYGYTF
TRBJ2-1,.,TRBV5-4,.,TGTGCCAGCAGCTTGGTAGGTAGCGCAAGCAATGAGCAGTTCTTC,CASSLVGSASNEQFF
TRBJ2-1,.,TRBV2,.,TGTGCCAGCAGTGAGCGGGGCTCCTCCTACAATGAGCAGTTCTTC,CASSERGSSYNEQFF
TRBJ2-7,.,TRBV27,TRBD2,TGTGCCAGCAGTTTCAGGACTAGTGATTACGAGCAGTACTTC,CASSFRTSDYEQYF
TRBJ2-7,once,TRBV4-1,TRBD1,TGCGCCAGCAGCCTGGGGACAGGGACAGGCGAGCAGTACTTC,CASSLGTGTGEQYF
TRBJ1-3,.,TRBV7-6,TRBD1,TGTGCCAGCAGCTTAGACCTTCCCGGGACAGGGTCTGGAAACACCATATATTTT,CASSLDLPGTGSGNTIYF
TRBJ2-1,.,TRBV11-3,TRBD2,TGTGCCAGCAGCTGGAGCGGGGGGGGCTACAATGAGCAGTTCTTC,CASSWSGGGYNEQFF
TRBJ2-5,few,TRBV2,.,TGTGCCAGCAGTGAAGACAGGGGGGGGCGTCGGGGGACCCAGTACTTC,CASSEDRGGRRGTQYF
TRBJ1-5,.,TRBV5-7,TRBD1,TGTGCCAGCAGCTGGGGGACAGGGGGTGGGGCCCAGCATTTT,CASSWGTGGGAQHF
TRBJ2-2,.,TRBV4-3,TRBD2,TGCGCCAGCAGCCAAGATTTAGCGGGAGGGCCTAAAACCGGGGAGCTGTTTTTT,CASSQDLAGGPKTGELFF
TRBJ2-1,.,TRBV6-1,.,TGTGCCAGCAGTGAAGCGCTTGGGGGCGGAGGGGGCGGTGAGCAGTTCTTC,CASSEALGGGGGGEQFF
TRBJ2-7,.,TRBV28,.,TGTGCCAGCAGTTTTATCTACGAGCAGTACTTC,CASSFIYEQYF
TRBJ2-2,once,TRBV5-4,TRBD1,TGTGCCAGCAGTTTACACCCGGGACAGGGGGCTTACGGGGAGCTGTTTTTT,CASSLHPGQGAYGELFF
TRBJ1-4,.,TRBV5-1,.,TGCGCCAGCAGCTTCGTCGGGGAGGCCAATGAAAAACTGTTTTTT,CASSFVGEANEKLFF
TRBJ1-2,.,TRBV7-8,.,TGTGCCAGCAGCCCCCGAACAGGGTATTCAGGAAATGGCTACACCTTC,CASSPRTGYSGNGYTF
TRBJ1-2,.,TRBV5-1,.,TGCGCCAGCAGCTTAAGGGGAGGTGGCTACACCTTC,CASSLRGGGYTF
TRBJ2-3,.,TRBV9,TRBD2,TGTGCCAGCAGCGCCCTAGCGGGGCAAGACACAGATACGCAGTATTTT,CASSALAGQDTDTQYF
TRBJ1-1,.,TRBV7-9,.,TGTGCCAGCAGCTTGCAGGTGAACACTGAAGCTTTCTTT,CASSLQVNTEAFF
TRBJ2-1,.,TRBV5-4,TRBD2,TGTGCCAGCAGCTTGGCCACGGGACTAGCCTATGAGCAGTTCTTC,CASSLATGLAYEQFF
TRBJ1-1,.,TRBV7-6,TRBD1,TGTGCCAGCAGCTTAGTCCAGGGGGCCCCTGAAGCTTTCTTT,CASSLVQGAPEAFF
TRBJ2-2,.,TRBV30,TRBD2,TGTGCCTGGAGTCCCGCCCGCGGGGGGCCCGGGGAGCTGTTTTTT,CAWSPARGGPGELFF
TRBJ2-2,.,TRBV9,TRBD1,TGTGCCAGCAGCTCACAGGGGGGAAGGATTACCGGGGAGCTGTTTTTT,CASSSQGGRITGELFF
TRBJ2-2,.,TRBV19,TRBD2,TGTGCCAGTAGTATCCCCCAGCGGGGGAACACCGGGGAGCTGTTTTTT,CASSIPQRGNTGELFF
TRBJ1-4,.,TRBV5-5,TRBD1,TGTGCCAGTCGGCTAGGGGGCGGCGAACTGTTTTTT,CASRLGGGELFF
TRBJ2-7,.,TRBV7-2,.,TGTGCCAGCAGCTATAATTCCTACGAGCAGTACTTC,CASSYNSYEQYF
TRBJ1-1,.,TRBV6-5,TRBD1,TGTGCCAGCAGGGGGACAGGGGATTGGACTGAAGCTTTCTTT,CASRGTGDWTEAFF
TRBJ2-5,.,TRBV13,.,TGTGCCAGCAGCCCCCCGTTAGAAAAAGAGACCCAGTACTTC,CASSPPLEKETQYF
TRBJ1-6,once,TRBV27,TRBD1,TGTGCCAGCAGTTTTGGAAACAGGGGTAATTCACCCCTCCACTTT,CASSFGNRGNSPLHF
TRBJ2-3,.,TRBV4-1,TRBD2,TGCGCCAGCAGCCAAGATCGAACTAGCGGGTTGGGTACGCAGTATTTT,CASSQDRTSGLGTQYF
TRBJ2-3,.,TRBV3-1/TRBV3-2,TRBD1,TGTGCCAGCAGCCCGGGACAGGGGGATACAGATACGCAGTATTTT,CASSPGQGDTDTQYF
TRBJ2-7,.,TRBV19,TRBD1,TGTGCCAGTAGTATCCTCGCGACAGGGTACACCTACGAGCAGTACTTC,CASSILATGYTYEQYF
TRBJ1-1,once,TRBV6-5,.,TGTGCCAGCAGTCCGAGGCAGGGACATAGCACTGAAGCTTTCTTT,CASSPRQGHSTEAFF
TRBJ2-4,.,TRBV27,.,TGTGCCAGCAGTTTGGCAGGGGTAAACATTCAGTACTTC,CASSLAGVNIQYF
TRBJ2-1,once,TRBV15,.,TGTGCCACCAGCAGACCCTCCGGTCAGGCCTACAATGAGCAGTTCTTC,CATSRPSGQAYNEQFF
TRBJ2-1,.,TRBV6-1,.,TGTGCCAGCAGTGATCGAGGCCCGGTGTACAATGAGCAGTTCTTC,CASSDRGPVYNEQFF
TRBJ2-7,.,TRBV11-2,TRBD1,TGTGCCAGCAGCTTCCCGGGACAGGGTCACGACGAGCAGTACTTC,CASSFPGQGHDEQYF
TRBJ1-1,.,TRBV28,TRBD1,TGTGCCAGCAGTTCCACAGGGGGTGTGAACACTGAAGCTTTCTTT,CASSSTGGVNTEAFF
TRBJ1-3,.,TRBV30,.,TGTGCCTGGAATGGAGGACGCTCCTCTGGAAACACCATATATTTT,CAWNGGRSSGNTIYF
TRBJ2-1,once,TRBV5-1,TRBD2,TGCGCCAGCAGCTTGGTAGCGGGCCAATCCTACAATGAGCAGTTCTTC,CASSLVAGQSYNEQFF
TRBJ1-5,.,TRBV7-9,.,TGTGCCAGCAGCTTAGGGGTCGGGGATAGCAATCAGCCCCAGCATTTT,CASSLGVGDSNQPQHF
TRBJ1-5,.,TRBV5-1,.,TGCGCCAGCAGCTGGAACGGGGGAGACAATCAGCCCCAGCATTTT,CASSWNGGDNQPQHF
TRBJ2-1,.,TRBV13,TRBD2,TGTGCCAGCAGCTTAAGGACTAGCGGCCCTTACAATGAGCAGTTCTTC,CASSLRTSGPYNEQFF
TRBJ2-6,.,TRBV4-1,.,TGCGCCAGCAGCCAAGATACGGGTACTGGGGCCAACGTCCTGACTTTC,CASSQDTGTGANVLTF
TRBJ1-2,.,TRBV28,.,TGTGCCAGCCTCCTGGGGGGGTCTAACTATGGCTACACCTTC,CASLLGGSNYGYTF
TRBJ1-2,.,TRBV5-1,.,TGCGCCAGCAGCTTGGGGGCGAGCTACACCTTC,CASSLGASYTF
TRBJ1-1,.,TRBV12-3/TRBV12-4,TRBD1,TGTGCCAGCAGGTGGACAGGTGGCACTGAAGCTTTCTTT,CASRWTGGTEAFF
TRBJ1-5,.,TRBV6-2/TRBV6-3,TRBD1,TGTGCCAGCAGCAGGACAGGTAATCAGCCCCAGCATTTT,CASSRTGNQPQHF
TRBJ1-3,.,TRBV5-1,TRBD1,TGCGCCAGCAGCTTGGATTTAGGGGGCACCGGAAACACCATATATTTT,CASSLDLGGTGNTIYF
TRBJ1-6,few,TRBV7-9,.,TGTGCCAGCAGCTTAGGAAAGGAAACTAGTAATTCACCCCTCCACTTT,CASSLGKETSNSPLHF
TRBJ2-7,.,TRBV3-1/TRBV3-2,.,TGTGCCAGCAGCCAAGGGCAGGACTTCGGCTCCTACGAGCAGTACTTC,CASSQGQDFGSYEQYF
TRBJ1-2,.,TRBV11-2,.,TGTGCCAGCAGCTTAGGGACAGAGGGTTTTTATGGCTACACCTTC,CASSLGTEGFYGYTF